A selection of T cell receptor beta chains follows, all from one sample in a study of T-cell memory formation after mild COVID-19. TCRdb called the 5' RACE reads again in MiXCR, with one record for every CDR3 protein. The sample consists of under 90,000 distinct CDR3 sequences, about 14% of them appearing once. The sample comprised PBMCs or a T cell subset sorted from them (not recorded which). All receptors come from an adult woman who had mild COVID-19 (a few samples of this study predate the infection). Cell type and time point are not known. Both conserved end residues are part of each CDR3. Fields, in order: J gene, clone size, D gene, V gene, CDR3 DNA, CDR3 protein. D genes are given only for firm matches. Not all rows give a size; the values are once, few, many and, for expanded clones, a class.

TRBJ2-1 | few | TRBD2 | TRBV12-3/TRBV12-4 | TGTGCCAGCAGTTTATCTGGAAGTCGAGCGGGGAGCTCCTACAATGAGCAGTTCTTC | CASSLSGSRAGSSYNEQFF
TRBJ1-4 | . | . | TRBV13 | TGTGCCAGCAGCTTAGGCAGGGTGATTGAAAAACTGTTTTTT | CASSLGRVIEKLFF
TRBJ2-7 | many | . | TRBV11-2 | TGTGCCAGCAGCCCGACTCTACGAGAACAGTACTTC | CASSPTLREQYF
TRBJ1-2 | few | TRBD1 | TRBV5-1 | TGCGCCAGCAGCTTGCATCGGGACAGGGTTCAGGATGGCTACACCTTC | CASSLHRDRVQDGYTF
TRBJ1-2 | . | . | TRBV29-1 | TGCAGCGTTGACTATGGCTACACCTTC | CSVDYGYTF
TRBJ2-7 | many | TRBD2 | TRBV4-3 | TGCGCCAGCAGCCCTGAGATAGCGGGGTCCTACGAGCAGTACTTC | CASSPEIAGSYEQYF
TRBJ2-7 | few | TRBD1 | TRBV7-8 | TGTGCCAGCAGCTTACCAGGGACAGGGGGCCTCCTCGAGCAGTACTTC | CASSLPGTGGLLEQYF
TRBJ2-7 | . | . | TRBV11-2 | TGTGCCAGCAGCTTGCAGGACAGAACGTACGAGCAGTACTTC | CASSLQDRTYEQYF
TRBJ2-3 | many | . | TRBV12-3/TRBV12-4 | TGTGCCAGCAGTTTAGTTCGCTGGGGAGATACGCAGTATTTT | CASSLVRWGDTQYF
TRBJ2-5 | many | . | TRBV24-1 | TGTGCCACCAGTGATGTGGAGACCCAGTACTTC | CATSDVETQYF
TRBJ2-1 | . | TRBD2 | TRBV11-2 | TGTGCCAGCAGCTCCGGGACTAGCGGGAGTAATGAGCAGTTCTTC | CASSSGTSGSNEQFF
TRBJ2-1 | few | TRBD1 | TRBV5-5 | TGTGCCAGCAGCTTGGGGCAGGGGGCGTACAATGAGCAGTTCTTC | CASSLGQGAYNEQFF
TRBJ2-1 | . | . | TRBV4-1 | TGCGCCAGCAGCCCCGTTCTAGGGGACGGTGAGCAGTTCTTC | CASSPVLGDGEQFF
TRBJ2-5 | . | TRBD2 | TRBV5-1 | TGCGCCAGCAGCGTAATAGCGGGGGCAAGTGGAGAGACCCAGTACTTC | CASSVIAGASGETQYF
TRBJ2-7 | . | TRBD2 | TRBV24-1 | TGTGCCATCGGGGGGGCCTCCTACGAGCAGTACTTC | CAIGGASYEQYF
TRBJ2-1 | few | TRBD1 | TRBV20-1 | TGCAGTGCCCACTCGTTCGGGACAGGGTTATACAATGAGCAGTTCTTC | CSAHSFGTGLYNEQFF
TRBJ2-7 | few | . | TRBV18 | TGTGCCAGCCCGCGGTTCGACAGAGATCCTTACGAGCAGTACTTC | CASPRFDRDPYEQYF
TRBJ2-7 | . | TRBD1 | TRBV20-1 | TGCAGCGCCCCACGAGACAGGGTCTACGAGCAGTACTTC | CSAPRDRVYEQYF
TRBJ2-7 | . | TRBD1 | TRBV29-1 | TGCAGCGTTGAAACGCCCACCGGGACAGGGGAATACGAGCAGTACTTC | CSVETPTGTGEYEQYF
TRBJ2-5 | . | . | TRBV5-5 | TGTGCCAGCAGCTGGGGGACTCCTCAAGAGACCCAGTACTTC | CASSWGTPQETQYF
TRBJ2-3 | . | . | TRBV15 | TGTGCCACCAGCATGGGGGGGCCAATCAGCACAGATACGCAGTATTTT | CATSMGGPISTDTQYF
TRBJ2-7 | few | TRBD1 | TRBV27 | TGTGCCAGCAGTTTAGACAGGGGGCTAACCTACGAGCAGTACTTC | CASSLDRGLTYEQYF
TRBJ2-7 | . | . | TRBV4-2 | TGTGCCAGCAGCCATTCCAGGAGCTACGAGCAGTACTTC | CASSHSRSYEQYF
TRBJ1-6 | few | . | TRBV7-2 | TGTGCCAGCAACAACCCAGCCTACAATTCACCCCTCCACTTT | CASNNPAYNSPLHF
TRBJ2-1 | few | . | TRBV9 | TGTGCCAGCTCAGCCGGGGCCGATGAGCAGTTCTTC | CASSAGADEQFF
TRBJ1-1 | . | TRBD1 | TRBV3-1 | TGTGCCAGCAGCCAAGATCAGGCAGGGGGAAAGACTGAAGCTTTCTTT | CASSQDQAGGKTEAFF
TRBJ2-1 | . | TRBD2 | TRBV19 | TGTGCCAGTAGTATAGAAACTAGCGGATACAATGAGCAGTTCTTC | CASSIETSGYNEQFF
TRBJ2-7 | few | TRBD1 | TRBV6-1 | TGTGCCAGCAGTGAAGCTCCGTTGGGACAGTTCTACGAGCAGTACTTC | CASSEAPLGQFYEQYF
TRBJ2-5 | . | . | TRBV7-9 | TGTGCCAGCAGCCCAGCCCTAGTACAGGAGACCCAGTACTTC | CASSPALVQETQYF